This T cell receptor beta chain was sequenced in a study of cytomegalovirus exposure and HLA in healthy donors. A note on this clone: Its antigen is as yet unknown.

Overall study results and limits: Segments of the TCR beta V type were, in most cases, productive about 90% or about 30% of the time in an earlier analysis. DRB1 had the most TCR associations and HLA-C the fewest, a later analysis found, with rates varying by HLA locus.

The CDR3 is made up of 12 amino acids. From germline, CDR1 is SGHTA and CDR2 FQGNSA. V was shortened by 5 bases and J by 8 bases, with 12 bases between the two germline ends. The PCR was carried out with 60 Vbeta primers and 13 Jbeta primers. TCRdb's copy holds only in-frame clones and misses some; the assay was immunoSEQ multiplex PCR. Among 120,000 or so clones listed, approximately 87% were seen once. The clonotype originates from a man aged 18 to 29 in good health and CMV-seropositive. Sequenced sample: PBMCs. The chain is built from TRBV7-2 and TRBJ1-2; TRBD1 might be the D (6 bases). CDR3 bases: TGTGCCAGCAGCCTAGAGGGGGTCGGCTACACCTTC. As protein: CASSLEGVGYTF.